This entry concerns a single T cell receptor (beta chain). Extracted RNA was reverse transcribed into cDNA, the sequencing template. Sequencing was performed with immunoSEQ multiplex PCR; in TCRdb, only in-frame clones are kept and a portion is missing. In the table there are 200,000 to 250,000 clones, approximately 40% of which are singletons. CDR1 is LNHDA and CDR2 is SQIVND in the germline V gene (reference sequence). The CDR3 runs to 13 residues. The V and J ends lost 5 bases and 5 bases respectively, with 12 bases between them. The data belong to a study of CD8+ T cells in alopecia areata. The treatment is: oral pan-JAK inhibitor, 5-10 mg twice daily. Collected material from alopecia areata patients comprised lesional scalp punch biopsies and peripheral blood.

The chain couples TRBV19 to TRBJ2-5; the D is unclear. The specimen comprised CD4+ T cells sorted from blood, sampled at approximately week 37, from a patient treated with tofacitinib. The receptor comes from a human donor with alopecia areata. The chain's CDR3 is CASSAPPAETQYF. The CDR3 bases are TGTGCCAGTAGTGCTCCCCCGGCGGAGACCCAGTACTTC.